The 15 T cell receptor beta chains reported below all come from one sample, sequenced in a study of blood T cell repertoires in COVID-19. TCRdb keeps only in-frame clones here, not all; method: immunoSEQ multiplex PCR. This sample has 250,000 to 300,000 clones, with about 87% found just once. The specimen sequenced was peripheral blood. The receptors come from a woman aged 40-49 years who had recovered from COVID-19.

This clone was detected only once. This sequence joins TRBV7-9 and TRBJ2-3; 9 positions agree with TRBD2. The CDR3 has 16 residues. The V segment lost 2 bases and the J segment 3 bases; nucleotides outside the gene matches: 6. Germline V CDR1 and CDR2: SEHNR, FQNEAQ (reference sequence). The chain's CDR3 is CASSLLAGGATDTQYF. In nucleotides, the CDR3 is TGTGCCAGCAGCTTACTGGCGGGGGGGGCAACAGATACGCAGTATTTT.

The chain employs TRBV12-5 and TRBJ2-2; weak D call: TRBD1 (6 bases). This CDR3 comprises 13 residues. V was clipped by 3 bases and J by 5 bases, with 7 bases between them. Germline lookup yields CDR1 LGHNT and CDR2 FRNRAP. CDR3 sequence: CASGLGQTGELFF. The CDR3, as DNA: TGTGCTAGTGGTTTAGGACAGACCGGGGAGCTGTTTTTT.

This CDR3 reads CASSIVPRLANYGYTF. The CDR3 coding sequence is TGTGCCAGTAGTATAGTACCCAGGTTAGCTAACTATGGCTACACCTTC. The chain has TRBV19 and TRBJ1-2; D gene uncertain. Germline V lookup: CDR1 LNHDA, CDR2 SQIVND (reference sequence). Trimming shortened V by 1 base and J by 0 bases, and 12 bases separated the two germline ends. CDR3 length: 16 residues.

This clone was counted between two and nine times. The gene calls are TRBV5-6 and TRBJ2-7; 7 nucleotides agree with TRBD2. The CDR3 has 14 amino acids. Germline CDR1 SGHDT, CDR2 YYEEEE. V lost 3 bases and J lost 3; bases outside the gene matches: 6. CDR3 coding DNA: TGTGCCAGCAGCTGGGGACCGGGGGGCTACGAGCAGTACTTC. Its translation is CASSWGPGGYEQYF.

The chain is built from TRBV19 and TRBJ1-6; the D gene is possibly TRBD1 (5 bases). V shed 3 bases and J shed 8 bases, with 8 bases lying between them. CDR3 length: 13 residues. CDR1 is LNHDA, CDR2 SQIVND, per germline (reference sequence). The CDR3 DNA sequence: TGTGCCAGTAGTATCCAGGGCCATTCACCCCTCCACTTT. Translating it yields CASSIQGHSPLHF.

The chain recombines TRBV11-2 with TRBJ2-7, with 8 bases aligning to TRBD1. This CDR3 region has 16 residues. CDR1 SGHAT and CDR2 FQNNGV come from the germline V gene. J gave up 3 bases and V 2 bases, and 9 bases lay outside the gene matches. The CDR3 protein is CASSLPGQGKLYEQYF. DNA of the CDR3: TGTGCCAGCAGCTTACCCGGACAGGGTAAACTCTACGAGCAGTACTTC.

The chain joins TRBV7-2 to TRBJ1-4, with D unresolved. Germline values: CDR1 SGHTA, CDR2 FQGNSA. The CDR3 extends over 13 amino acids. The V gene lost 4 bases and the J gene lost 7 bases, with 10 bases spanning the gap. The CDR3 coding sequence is TGTGCCAGCAGCTGGTTAACGGGTGAAAAACTGTTTTTT. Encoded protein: CASSWLTGEKLFF.

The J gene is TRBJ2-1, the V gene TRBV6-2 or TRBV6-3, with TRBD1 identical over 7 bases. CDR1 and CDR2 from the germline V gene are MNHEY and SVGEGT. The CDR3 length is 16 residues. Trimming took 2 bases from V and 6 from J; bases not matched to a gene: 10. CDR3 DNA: TGTGCCAGCAGTTACCCCAGGGGGTCTCTTCCCAATGAGCAGTTCTTC. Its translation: CASSYPRGSLPNEQFF.

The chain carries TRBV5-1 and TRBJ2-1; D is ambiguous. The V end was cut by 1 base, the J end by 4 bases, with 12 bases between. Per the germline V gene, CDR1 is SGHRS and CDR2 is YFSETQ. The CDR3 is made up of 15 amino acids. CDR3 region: CASSLIDRTYNEQFF. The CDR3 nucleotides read TGCGCCAGCAGCTTGATTGATCGAACATACAATGAGCAGTTCTTC.

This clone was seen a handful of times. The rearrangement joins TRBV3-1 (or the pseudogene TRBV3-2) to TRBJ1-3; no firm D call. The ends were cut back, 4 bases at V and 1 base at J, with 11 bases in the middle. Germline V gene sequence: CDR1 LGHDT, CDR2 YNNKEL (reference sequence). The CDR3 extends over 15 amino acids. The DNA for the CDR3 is TGTGCCAGCAGCCCTAGGAGGGCGTCTGGAAACACCATATATTTT. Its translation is CASSPRRASGNTIYF.

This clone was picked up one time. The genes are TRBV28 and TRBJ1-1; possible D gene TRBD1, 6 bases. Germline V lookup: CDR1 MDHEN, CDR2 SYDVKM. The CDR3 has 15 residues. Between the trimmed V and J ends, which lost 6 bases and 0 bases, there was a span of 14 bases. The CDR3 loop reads CASSRMGHMNTEAFF. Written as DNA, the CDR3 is TGTGCCAGCAGCCGAATGGGACACATGAACACTGAAGCTTTCTTT.

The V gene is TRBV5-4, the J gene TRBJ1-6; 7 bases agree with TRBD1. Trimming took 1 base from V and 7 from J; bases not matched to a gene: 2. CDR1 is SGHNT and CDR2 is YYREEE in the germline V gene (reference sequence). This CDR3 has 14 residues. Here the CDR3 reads CASSLLGQNSPLHF. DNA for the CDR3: TGTGCCAGCAGCTTGTTGGGACAGAATTCACCCCTCCACTTT.

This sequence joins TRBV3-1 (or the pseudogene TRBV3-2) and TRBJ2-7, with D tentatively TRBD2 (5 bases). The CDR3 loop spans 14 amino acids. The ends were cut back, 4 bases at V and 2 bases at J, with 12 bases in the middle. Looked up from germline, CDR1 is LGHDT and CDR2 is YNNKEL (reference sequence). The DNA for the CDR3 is TGTGCCAGCAGCCGTAGTGACGGGACCTACGAGCAGTACTTC. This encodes CASSRSDGTYEQYF.

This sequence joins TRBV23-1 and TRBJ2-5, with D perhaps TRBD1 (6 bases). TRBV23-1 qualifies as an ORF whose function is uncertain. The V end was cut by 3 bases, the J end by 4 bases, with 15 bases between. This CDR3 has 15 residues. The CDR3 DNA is TGCGCCAGCAGTCAGCCCCGCCAGGGGAGAGAGACCCAGTACTTC. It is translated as CASSQPRQGRETQYF.

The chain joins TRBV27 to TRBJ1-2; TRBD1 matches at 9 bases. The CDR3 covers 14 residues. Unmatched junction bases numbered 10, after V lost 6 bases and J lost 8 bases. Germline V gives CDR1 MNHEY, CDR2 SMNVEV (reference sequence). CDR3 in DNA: TGTGCCAGCAGCCCGGGACAGGGATCATGGGGCTACACCTTC. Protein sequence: CASSPGQGSWGYTF.